This T cell receptor beta chain was profiled in a study of shared clonotypes between healthy human individuals. As to this clone: Other nucleotide sequences from this sample produce the same CDR3.

The protocol was immunoSEQ multiplex PCR, while the TCRdb copy is restricted to in-frame clones and leaves out a portion. The sample includes some 1,900,000 clones, approximately 95% of them seen just once. The naive CD8 fraction comprised CD45RO-negative cells positively selected for CCR7 and excluded terminally differentiated effector memory CD45RA+ cells. This receptor was identified in a young man in good health. Sequencing used naive CD8+ T cells sorted from blood.

The CDR3 nucleotides are TGTGCCAGCAGCGCGACAGGGGGCTACGAGCAGTACTTC. Protein product: CASSATGGYEQYF. The chain combines TRBV27 with TRBJ2-7; 9 bases align to TRBD1. Germline loops: CDR1 MNHEY, CDR2 SMNVEV (reference sequence). The CDR3 totals 13 residues. With 6 bases clipped from V and 3 bases from J, the junction kept 3 bases outside the gene matches.